This TCR beta chain was recovered during a study of vaccination effects on CD4 cells after COVID-19 (dated by TCRdb to about 2022). Regarding the complete study: Two doses of either the BNT162b2 or the mRNA-1273 mRNA SARS-CoV-2 vaccine were administered to participants. The study compared SARS-CoV-2 spike-specific CD4+ TCR repertoires before and after mRNA vaccination in COVID-19 convalescent patients and infection-naive vaccine recipients. Cultures from other donors in the study were sequenced using the Oncomine TCR Beta short-read assay on an Illumina iSeq 100. A total of 10 COVID-19 convalescent patients and a few SARS-CoV-2-naive healthy vaccine recipients were included in the full study.

This clone is a singleton in its sample. It lacks a known antigen. No qualities accompany the bases; no much larger clone lies one base away. What the study reported, not specific to this receptor: In healthy vaccine recipients, vaccine-induced clones were almost all SARS-CoV-2 mono-reactive, with only 1 of 255 being cross-reactive with common cold coronaviruses. At late post-vaccination timepoints, both infection-induced and vaccine-induced clones showed marked clonal contraction, consistent with waning T cell responses. Only a small number of convalescent patients were included, and no early post-infection timepoints were available, which limited the study.

To identify antigen-specific CD4+ T cell clonotypes by their expansion, the ViraFEST assay first stimulated PBMC with viral peptide pools and then applied TCR sequencing. After more than nine days of culture, CD4+ T cells were isolated with the EasySep CD4+ T cell isolation kit. Negative nucleocapsid antibody results before and after vaccination confirmed that the healthy vaccine recipients had no prior SARS-CoV-2 infection. Two million PBMC per well were cultured in IMDM with about 4.5% human AB serum, 8 to 10 IU/ml IL-2 and gentamicin, plus 10 ug/ml peptides. Half of the culture medium was replaced with fresh IL-2-containing medium on days 3 and 7. Unless noted otherwise, every peptide stimulation condition was grown in triplicate wells. PBMC were separated from whole blood using Ficoll-Paque Plus gradient centrifugation and were then either cryopreserved at -140C or used fresh. Overlapping peptide pools spanned the spike proteins of SARS-CoV-2 and the common cold coronaviruses HCoV-NL63, HCoV-OC43 and HCoV-229E. The QIAamp micro DNA kit was used to extract genomic DNA from the cultured CD4+ T cells.

Libraries were constructed by the immunoSEQ multiplex PCR assay. TCR beta CDR3 sequencing was performed on DNA from the cultured, isolated CD4+ T cells. On the study's bioinformatics: Non-productive TCR sequences were removed, reads were trimmed to the CDR3 region, and CDR3s of at least 7 amino acids were retained. Antigen-specific clonotypes were identified with the MANAFEST web app by comparing expansion in peptide wells against reference cultures. For clones to be considered positive, expansion at FDR<0.05 versus reference and all other wells, an odds ratio above 5, and a frequency above 0.1% in two replicate wells were required. A clonotype was defined as cross-reactive if the clonotype was significantly expanded both in SARS-CoV-2 spike wells and in at least one common cold coronavirus spike condition. Using the stringdist R package, CDR3 similarity was measured by Levenshtein distance, and unrooted trees were constructed with ape in R 3.6.1. As stored in TCRdb, this immuneACCESS dataset retains in-frame rearrangements with V and J assigned. A fraction of the clones does not appear; measured against another copy, unresolved V genes explain less than half of the discrepancy, and the remainder lacks a known reason. That table is the source of V, J and clone size, and D and trimming were worked out from the DNA. This sample has some 24,000 clones in its table, and approximately 83% of those were observed once. Around 10% of the sample is taken by the ten largest.

The receptor was isolated from a human donor who received a COVID-19 vaccine. Sequenced material: CD4+ T cells from PBMCs cultured with HCoV-NL63 spike peptides, taken before COVID-19 vaccination. What this sample's cell subset or site label stands for: HCoV-NL63 spike overlapping peptide pool stimulation.

This receptor carries the CDR3 CASSVLSSQETQYF. The DNA is as follows: TGTGCCAGCAGCGTATTATCTTCCCAAGAGACCCAGTACTTC. The V and J segments used are TRBV9 and TRBJ2-5; no confident D gene assignment can be made. The germline V gene gives CDR1 as SGDLS and CDR2 as YYNGEE. Cut back by 1 base and 1 base, the V and J ends lie 8 bases apart. The CDR3 numbers 14 residues from cysteine through phenylalanine. Only the CDR3 region is kept as DNA, spanning 42 bases read in frame from base 1.